The 25 T cell receptor beta chains reported below all come from one sample, sequenced in a study of control samples from healthy donors and cancer patients. Libraries were prepared by immunoSEQ multiplex PCR; TCRdb keeps only in-frame clonotypes and omits some of them. The sample includes over 40,000 clones, about nine tenths of them seen just once. The material sequenced was PBMCs. These receptors came from a man in his forties or fifties with head and neck cancer.

The chain is built from TRBV5-6 and TRBJ2-6; TRBD2 matches 10 bases. Germline V gene data show CDR1 as SGHDT and CDR2 as YYEEEE. The CDR3 loop spans 18 amino acids. Germline trimming cut 2 bases from V and 1 base from J; bases unmatched to any gene: 6. The DNA of the CDR3 is TGTGCCAGCAGCTTAACGGGACTAGCGATGTCTGGGGCCAACGTCCTGACTTTC. This encodes CASSLTGLAMSGANVLTF. Full variable domain (remainder filled in from reference TRBV5-6 and TRBJ2-6): DAGVTQSPTHLIKTRGQQVTLRCSPKSGHDTVSWYQQALGQGPQFIFQYYEEEERQRGNFPDRFSGHQFPNYSSELNVNALLLGDSALYLCASSLTGLAMSGANVLTFGAGSRLTVL.

The genes are TRBV4-2 and TRBJ1-5; D remains ambiguous. Trimming removed 0 bases at V and 0 bases at J, with 3 bases between. CDR3 length: 14 amino acids. CDR1 and CDR2 from the germline V gene are LGHNA and YNFKEQ. Written as DNA, the CDR3 is TGTGCCAGCAGCCAAGAGTATAGCAATCAGCCCCAGCATTTT. Its translation is CASSQEYSNQPQHF.

J is TRBJ1-5 and V is TRBV6-1, with TRBD1 as a possible D gene (6 bases). The V end lost 0 bases, the J end lost 4 bases, and 13 bases lay between the germline ends. The germline gives CDR1 MNHNS, CDR2 SASEGT. The CDR3 sequence is 16 residues long. CDR3 bases: TGTGCCAGCAGTGAAGCCTTCGGGACACCTAATCAGCCCCAGCATTTT. It encodes CASSEAFGTPNQPQHF.

The chain uses TRBV7-3 and TRBJ2-1; TRBD2 matches at 10 bases. V shed 5 bases and J 5 bases; nucleotides not matched to a gene: 9. This CDR3 is built from 16 residues. Germline CDR1 is SGHTA and CDR2 is FQGTGA. The CDR3 DNA reads TGTGCCAGCAGCCCCTCCGGGACTAGCGCTGACAATGAGCAGTTCTTC. Its protein product is CASSPSGTSADNEQFF. The full variable domain, rest sourced from reference TRBV7-3 and TRBJ2-1, is GAGVSQTPSNKVTEKGKYVELRCDPISGHTALYWYRQSLGQGPEFLIYFQGTGAADDSGLPNDRFFAVRPEGSVSTLKIQRTERGDSAVYLCASSPSGTSADNEQFFGPGTRLTVL.

The V call is TRBV7-9, the J call TRBJ2-7, with a possible D match to TRBD1 (5 bases). The germline V gene encodes CDR1 SEHNR and CDR2 FQNEAQ (reference sequence). The CDR3 runs to 15 residues. V lost 2 bases and J 9 bases, leaving 20 bases between the germline ends. The CDR3 protein is CASSLSGGVGRGQYF. CDR3 in DNA: TGTGCCAGCAGCTTATCAGGCGGAGTCGGAAGGGGGCAGTACTTC.

This chain uses TRBV5-4 with TRBJ1-3, with 7 bases lining up with TRBD1. This CDR3 has 15 amino acids. V gave up 0 bases and J gave up 4 bases; unmatched junction bases: 4. The germline gives CDR1 SGHNT, CDR2 YYREEE (reference sequence). The CDR3 bases are TGTGCCAGCAGCTTGGAGGGGGCGGCGGGAAACACCATATATTTT. Amino acids: CASSLEGAAGNTIYF.

V gene TRBV5-1 combines with J gene TRBJ1-6; no definite D call. V lost 7 bases and J 9 bases, leaving 14 bases between the germline ends. The CDR3 runs to 13 residues. From germline, CDR1 is SGHRS and CDR2 YFSETQ. The CDR3 here is CASGLDSGSPLHF. As DNA, the CDR3 is TGCGCCAGCGGCCTTGATTCTGGTTCACCCCTCCACTTT.

The chain carries TRBV9 and TRBJ1-4, with D unresolved. V gave up 4 bases and J gave up 4 bases, with 11 bases separating them. The germline V gene encodes CDR1 SGDLS and CDR2 YYNGEE. This CDR3 is built from 14 residues. CDR3 protein: CASSLGPINEKLFF. The CDR3 bases are TGTGCCAGCAGCCTCGGGCCAATTAATGAAAAACTGTTTTTT.

The V gene is TRBV7-2, the J gene TRBJ1-2, with D maybe TRBD1 (5 bases). The CDR3 runs to 13 residues. The V and J ends lost 3 bases and 2 bases respectively, with 7 bases between them. In germline, CDR1 is SGHTA, CDR2 FQGNSA. The DNA for the CDR3 is TGTGCCAGCAGCTTTTCAGGGAACTATGGCTACACCTTC. Translated: CASSFSGNYGYTF.

The V and J genes are TRBV5-4 and TRBJ2-1, with unresolved D. This CDR3 has 14 residues. CDR1 and CDR2 (germline): SGHNT, YYREEE (reference sequence). V was pared by 1 base and J by 10 bases, with 15 bases between. This CDR3 is CASSLSRPRSEQFF. CDR3 nucleotides: TGTGCCAGCAGCTTGTCACGGCCGCGGAGCGAGCAGTTCTTC.

The chain carries TRBV9 and TRBJ1-2; D remains unclear. CDR3 length: 15 residues. Germline assignment: CDR1 SGDLS and CDR2 YYNGEE. V was shortened by 3 bases and J by 8 bases, with 20 bases between the two germline ends. The CDR3 sequence: CASSGRGRIIMGYTF. The CDR3 DNA is TGTGCCAGCAGCGGTCGCGGCAGGATAATTATGGGCTACACCTTC.

The chain combines TRBV30 with TRBJ2-2; a possible D gene is TRBD2 (7 bases). There are 15 residues in the CDR3. V lost 2 bases and J 0 bases, leaving 10 bases between the germline ends. Germline CDR1 is GTSNPN and CDR2 is SVGIG (reference sequence). CDR3 amino acids: CAWSSGGSNTGELFF. The CDR3 DNA sequence: TGTGCCTGGAGTTCGGGGGGCTCGAACACCGGGGAGCTGTTTTTT.

This rearrangement joins TRBV5-6 to TRBJ2-7; the D gene is possibly TRBD2 (5 bases). This CDR3 is built from 13 residues. CDR1 and CDR2 from the germline V gene are SGHDT and YYEEEE. The V and J ends lost 7 bases and 0 bases respectively, with 11 bases between them. The CDR3 spells CASGSVDSYEQYF. The CDR3 DNA is TGTGCCAGCGGGAGCGTCGACTCCTACGAGCAGTACTTC.

The V and J genes are TRBV5-5 and TRBJ1-5; D is ambiguous. With 2 bases removed from V and 7 bases from J, the gap between germline ends came to 19 bases. Germline V gives CDR1 SGHKS, CDR2 YYEKEE (reference sequence). This CDR3 has 16 amino acids. The CDR3 sequence: CASSFIKAGSTQPQHF. In DNA, the CDR3 is TGTGCCAGCAGCTTCATTAAGGCCGGTTCTACCCAGCCCCAGCATTTT.

This rearrangement joins TRBV18 to TRBJ2-7; 7 bases agree with TRBD2. Germline assignment: CDR1 KGHSH and CDR2 LQKENI. The CDR3 consists of 14 residues. The V segment lost 4 bases and the J segment 6 bases; nucleotides outside the gene matches: 9. Here the CDR3 reads CASSRPGGFAEQYF. DNA of the CDR3: TGTGCCAGCTCACGTCCGGGGGGTTTCGCCGAGCAGTACTTC.

This clone has a single count. V and J are TRBV3-1 (or the pseudogene TRBV3-2) and TRBJ1-2; weak D call: TRBD1 (6 bases). Per germline, CDR1 LGHDT and CDR2 YNNKEL (reference sequence). The V gene lost 1 base and the J gene lost 7 bases, with 16 bases spanning the gap. The CDR3 totals 15 residues. CDR3 loop: CASSQGDTVRSGYTF. For the CDR3, the DNA is TGTGCCAGCAGCCAAGGGGACACAGTTAGGAGTGGCTACACCTTC.

The chain employs TRBV4-2 and TRBJ1-2; no clear D gene. Germline loops: CDR1 LGHNA, CDR2 YNFKEQ. There are 16 residues in the CDR3. Trimming removed 0 bases at V and 1 base at J, with 12 bases between. This CDR3 reads CASSQEEQILNYGYTF. As DNA, the CDR3 is TGTGCCAGCAGCCAAGAAGAGCAAATACTTAACTATGGCTACACCTTC.

The rearrangement joins TRBV7-9 to TRBJ2-2; no clear D. V was trimmed by 5 bases and J by 6 bases, leaving 10 bases between them. The CDR3 covers 13 residues. The V gene's germline CDR1 is SEHNR and CDR2 FQNEAQ (reference sequence). CDR3 amino acids: CASSPAESGELFF. The CDR3 DNA is TGTGCCAGCAGCCCCGCGGAGTCCGGGGAGCTGTTTTTT.

This clone was detected only once. The J gene is TRBJ2-7, the V gene TRBV2, with unresolved D. CDR1 is SNHLY, CDR2 FYNNEI, per germline. CDR3 length equals 15 residues. The V end lost 6 bases, the J end lost 4 bases, and 19 bases lay between the germline ends. The CDR3 reads CASSDGVGMGYEQYF. In nucleotides, the CDR3 is TGTGCCAGCAGCGACGGCGTGGGGATGGGATACGAGCAGTACTTC.

CDR3 sequence (DNA): TGTGCCAGCAGCTTCCCTAGCGGAACTAGCACAGATACGCAGTATTTT. It yields the protein CASSFPSGTSTDTQYF. V and J are TRBV7-9 and TRBJ2-3; 7 positions agree with TRBD2. V lost 3 bases to trimming and J lost 0 bases; unmatched junction nucleotides: 6. The CDR3 consists of 16 residues. Germline loops: CDR1 SEHNR, CDR2 FQNEAQ (reference sequence).

The chain links TRBV6-4 to TRBJ2-1; weak D call: TRBD2 (6 bases). This CDR3 is 12 amino acids long. V lost 7 bases and J 9 bases, leaving 13 bases between the germline ends. Germline values: CDR1 MRHNA, CDR2 SNTAGT. CDR3 sequence: CASNWPEGEQFF. DNA for the CDR3: TGTGCCAGCAATTGGCCGGAGGGTGAGCAGTTCTTC.

CDR3 region: CASSEAGQAGLTQYF. The CDR3, as DNA: TGTGCCAGCAGTGAAGCTGGACAGGCCGGGTTGACGCAGTATTTT. The chain carries TRBV6-1 and TRBJ2-3, with 7 positions matching TRBD1. Germline lookup yields CDR1 MNHNS and CDR2 SASEGT. CDR3 length: 15 amino acids. The junction had 9 bases not matched to a gene; V was cut back by 0 bases and J by 9 bases.

The chain employs TRBV6-1 and TRBJ1-2; D is undetermined. The CDR3 loop spans 15 amino acids. The germline V gene encodes CDR1 MNHNS and CDR2 SASEGT. V shed 6 bases and J shed 4 bases, with 18 bases lying between them. The CDR3 nucleotides read TGTGCCAGCAGAACCTCAGCCACCTTGGGCTATGGCTACACCTTC. It yields the protein CASRTSATLGYGYTF.

V and J are TRBV7-9 and TRBJ2-5; 9 nucleotides agree with TRBD1. J gave up 4 bases and V 1 base, and 4 bases lay outside the gene matches. The CDR3 is 15 residues long. Germline CDR1 SEHNR, CDR2 FQNEAQ (reference sequence). The CDR3, as DNA: TGTGCCAGCAGCTTAGTCGGGACAGGGACAGAGACCCAGTACTTC. Protein sequence: CASSLVGTGTETQYF.

This rearrangement joins TRBV10-3 to TRBJ2-2; 12 bases fit TRBD2. With V trimmed by 10 bases and J by 1 base, 13 bases remained unmatched. CDR1 and CDR2 (germline): ENHRY, SYGVKD. This CDR3 is built from 18 residues. CDR3 nucleotide sequence: TGTGCCACCCTACCGGGACTAGCGGGTTCCAAGAACACCGGGGAGCTGTTTTTT. It encodes CATLPGLAGSKNTGELFF.